This T cell receptor beta chain was sequenced during a study of T-cell reconstitution after alpha-beta-depleted transplantation in children. Points from the study as a whole: By one year post-transplant, T-cell counts and diversity largely arose from T cells that were newly produced. Roughly two months post-transplant, alpha-beta T cells reportedly originated from several hundred graft clones that had expanded.

Unique molecular identifiers were used in preparing the TCRbeta library. MiXCR, run by TCRdb on the PCR reads, gives a single entry per CDR3 protein. Here the sample spans hundreds of thousands of distinct CDR3 sequences, roughly 24% being singletons. Germline assignment: CDR1 SGHRS and CDR2 YFSETQ. This CDR3 has 16 residues. V was trimmed by 5 bases and J by 3 bases, leaving 20 bases between them. This clonotype was counted only a few times. The antigen remains unidentified. The sample in question was PBMCs, mostly from graft donor cells, obtained 360 days after TCRalphabeta/CD19-depleted stem cell transplant. V and J are TRBV5-1 and TRBJ1-1; D not certain. This sequence originates from a boy in the first two years of life who had a stem cell transplant for acute myeloid leukemia, so the T cells may come from the graft donor. The CDR3 DNA is TGCGCCAGCAGTTCGGAGCCGGGAACTGTCCACACTGAAGCTTTCTTT. This translates into CASSSEPGTVHTEAFF.